Each of the 13 T cell receptor beta chains below was sequenced from the same sample in a study of blood T cell repertoires in COVID-19. Libraries were prepared by immunoSEQ multiplex PCR; TCRdb keeps only in-frame clonotypes and omits some of them. The sample includes 55,000 to 75,000 clones, about 86% of them seen just once. Source material: peripheral blood. The source of these receptors is a man of 80 years or more with COVID-19, enrolled during active disease.

This clone was counted between two and nine times. J is TRBJ1-2 and V is TRBV6-6; TRBD1 might be the D (6 bases). Per germline, CDR1 MNHNY and CDR2 SVGAGI (reference sequence). V was clipped by 6 bases and J by 10 bases, with 18 bases between them. The CDR3 extends over 13 amino acids. In DNA form, the CDR3 reads TGTGCCAGCAGCTTAAAGTGGGACACCCCCTACACCTTC. Its translation is CASSLKWDTPYTF.

This clone appeared once. V gene TRBV19 combines with J gene TRBJ2-1; 7 positions agree with TRBD2. This CDR3 contains 13 residues. Germline trimming cut 3 bases from V and 12 bases from J; bases unmatched to any gene: 8. Per the germline V gene, CDR1 is LNHDA and CDR2 is SQIVND (reference sequence). CDR3: CASSIRGRGPQFF. CDR3 in DNA: TGTGCCAGTAGTATCCGTGGGAGGGGTCCGCAGTTCTTC.

This clone was picked up one time. The CDR3 region is CASSLAQTTIYGYTF. The CDR3 DNA reads as TGTGCCAGCAGCTTAGCACAGACAACCATCTATGGCTACACCTTC. The chain links TRBV7-2 to TRBJ1-2; D gene uncertain. CDR1 is SGHTA and CDR2 is FQGNSA in the germline V gene. V was clipped by 0 bases and J by 4 bases, with 12 bases between them. This CDR3 spans 15 amino acids. Drawing the rest from reference TRBV7-2 and TRBJ1-2, the complete variable domain is GAGVSQSPSNKVTEKGKDVELRCDPISGHTALYWYRQSLGQGLEFLIYFQGNSAPDKSGLPSDRFSAERTGGSVSTLTIQRTQQEDSAVYLCASSLAQTTIYGYTFGSGTRLTVV.

The V gene is TRBV18, the J gene TRBJ2-5; 9 positions agree with TRBD1. The CDR3 has 14 residues. J gave up 5 bases and V 4 bases, and 5 bases lay outside the gene matches. The germline gives CDR1 KGHSH, CDR2 LQKENI. Here the CDR3 reads CASSLGQGGETQYF. CDR3 DNA: TGTGCCAGCTCACTGGGACAGGGTGGCGAGACCCAGTACTTC.

The chain couples TRBV25-1 to TRBJ1-2; 9 bases are a match to TRBD1. With 1 base clipped from V and 8 bases from J, the junction kept 5 bases outside the gene matches. The V gene's germline CDR1 is MGHDK and CDR2 SYGVNS. The length of the CDR3 is 14 residues. This CDR3 is CASSELGQGRGYTF. For the CDR3, the DNA is TGTGCCAGCAGTGAATTGGGACAGGGACGGGGCTACACCTTC.

The V gene is TRBV4-2, the J gene TRBJ1-6; 11 positions match TRBD1. J gave up 8 bases and V 4 bases, and 10 bases lay outside the gene matches. The CDR3 runs to 17 residues. In germline, CDR1 is LGHNA, CDR2 YNFKEQ. In nucleotides, the CDR3 is TGTGCCAGCAGCCTAAGCGGGCCGGGACAGGGGGATTCACCCCTCCACTTT. This translates into CASSLSGPGQGDSPLHF.

J is TRBJ1-1 and V is TRBV7-2, with D possibly being TRBD1 (5 bases). Trimming took 3 bases from V and 7 from J, leaving 21 bases between them. CDR1 and CDR2 (germline): SGHTA, FQGNSA. The length of the CDR3 is 16 residues. The CDR3 spells CASSFLREAGENEAFF. Written as DNA, the CDR3 is TGTGCCAGCAGCTTCTTACGGGAGGCGGGGGAAAATGAAGCTTTCTTT. Drawing the rest from reference TRBV7-2 and TRBJ1-1, the complete variable domain is GAGVSQSPSNKVTEKGKDVELRCDPISGHTALYWYRQSLGQGLEFLIYFQGNSAPDKSGLPSDRFSAERTGGSVSTLTIQRTQQEDSAVYLCASSFLREAGENEAFFGQGTRLTVV.

CDR3 coding DNA: TGTGCCAGCTCGTGGAGGGTGGATGGGCAGTACGTC. It encodes CASSWRVDGQYV. This sequence joins TRBV27 and TRBJ2-7; D is possibly TRBD2 (6 bases). There are 12 residues in the CDR3. V dropped 8 bases and J dropped 9 bases, with 17 bases sitting between them. The germline gives CDR1 MNHEY, CDR2 SMNVEV (reference sequence).

The chain joins TRBV20-1 to TRBJ1-2; TRBD1 might be the D (6 bases). The ends were cut back, 6 bases at V and 8 bases at J, with 13 bases in the middle. Germline V gene lookup returns CDR1 DFQATT and CDR2 SNEGSKA (reference sequence). The CDR3 sequence is 11 residues long. The CDR3 sequence: CSAFQGYGYTF. CDR3 sequence (DNA): TGCAGTGCATTTCAGGGGTACGGCTACACCTTC.

This chain joins TRBV5-1 and TRBJ2-3; possibly TRBD1 for D (5 bases). V was cut by 0 bases and J by 5 bases, with 10 bases left in between. The CDR3 sequence is 14 residues long. Germline V lookup: CDR1 SGHRS, CDR2 YFSETQ. The CDR3 loop reads CASSLGQGRDTQYF. The CDR3 nucleotides read TGCGCCAGCAGCTTGGGCCAGGGTCGAGATACGCAGTATTTT.

This clone occurred once. The rearrangement links TRBV6-5 to TRBJ1-5, with D hard to call. Trimming shortened V by 5 bases and J by 7 bases, and 15 bases separated the two germline ends. The germline V gene encodes CDR1 MNHEY and CDR2 SVGAGI. CDR3 size: 14 residues. The CDR3 reads CASSQQMAEQPQHF. For the CDR3, the DNA is TGTGCCAGCAGTCAACAAATGGCAGAACAGCCCCAGCATTTT.

CDR3 amino acids: CASSPGLDNEQFF. CDR3 DNA sequence: TGTGCCAGCAGCCCCGGACTCGACAATGAGCAGTTCTTC. V and J are TRBV7-3 and TRBJ2-1; a weak D match, TRBD2 (5 bases). This CDR3 is built from 13 residues. Looked up from germline, CDR1 is SGHTA and CDR2 is FQGTGA. V lost 5 bases and J lost 5, with 10 bases in between. Full variable domain (remainder filled in from reference TRBV7-3 and TRBJ2-1): GAGVSQTPSNKVTEKGKYVELRCDPISGHTALYWYRQSLGQGPEFLIYFQGTGAADDSGLPNDRFFAVRPEGSVSTLKIQRTERGDSAVYLCASSPGLDNEQFFGPGTRLTVL.

The J gene is TRBJ2-1, the V gene TRBV19, with 8 nucleotides matching TRBD1. There are 14 residues in the CDR3. V shed 6 bases, J shed 5 bases, and the junction held 6 bases outside the gene matches. Germline lookup yields CDR1 LNHDA and CDR2 SQIVND (reference sequence). The CDR3 loop reads CASRRDRRNNEQFF. Written as DNA, the CDR3 is TGTGCCAGTAGAAGGGACAGGCGGAACAATGAGCAGTTCTTC. The complete variable domain, with remaining parts taken from reference TRBV19 and TRBJ2-1, reads DGGITQSPKYLFRKEGQNVTLSCEQNLNHDAMYWYRQDPGQGLRLIYYSQIVNDFQKGDIAEGYSVSREKKESFPLTVTSAQKNPTAFYLCASRRDRRNNEQFFGPGTRLTVL.